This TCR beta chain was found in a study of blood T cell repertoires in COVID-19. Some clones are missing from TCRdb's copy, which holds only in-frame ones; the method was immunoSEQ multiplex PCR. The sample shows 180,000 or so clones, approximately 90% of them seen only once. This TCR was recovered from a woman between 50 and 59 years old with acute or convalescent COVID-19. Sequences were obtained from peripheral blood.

The CDR3 nucleotides are TGTGCCAGTAGGGAGGCAACTAATGAAAAACTGTTTTTT. This sequence encodes CASREATNEKLFF. V is TRBV19 and J is TRBJ1-4; D ambiguous. CDR1 is LNHDA and CDR2 is SQIVND in the germline V gene (reference sequence). Trimming removed 6 bases at V and 0 bases at J, with 5 bases between. The CDR3 totals 13 residues.